These 19 T cell receptor beta chains share one sample of origin, sequenced in a study of blood T cells in healthy people across ages. Combining a sample-barcoded 5' primer with a J-beta primer mix, a second PCR ran for roughly 6 to 12 cycles. TCRdb itself ran the 5' RACE reads through MiXCR, one entry per CDR3 protein. The sample includes approximately 1,000,000 distinct CDR3 sequences, around two fifths seen only once; the top ten take over 10%. The sequenced material came from blood. All receptors derive from a man between 18 and 29 years old in good health.

The CDR3 sequence is CASSRRGSYEQYF. Written as DNA, the CDR3 is TGTGCCAGCAGCCGAAGAGGGTCCTACGAGCAGTACTTC. This chain joins TRBV3-1 and TRBJ2-7, with a possible D match to TRBD2 (5 bases). Germline V gene sequence: CDR1 LGHDT, CDR2 YNNKEL (reference sequence). This CDR3 is built from 13 residues. V was cut by 4 bases and J by 1 base, with 8 bases left in between.

In DNA, the CDR3 is TGTGCCAGCAGTTTATTAACCGCAAGTCGGCCCCAGCATTTT. Translated, it gives CASSLLTASRPQHF. The gene calls are TRBV28 and TRBJ1-5, with D uncertain. V lost 1 base to trimming and J lost 9 bases, with 13 bases between them. Germline V lookup: CDR1 MDHEN, CDR2 SYDVKM. The CDR3 consists of 14 residues.

The rearrangement uses TRBV9 and TRBJ2-5, with 9 bases aligning to TRBD2. The germline V gene encodes CDR1 SGDLS and CDR2 YYNGEE. V trimming: 5 bases; J trimming: 1 base; junction bases outside the gene matches: 3. The CDR3 covers 14 residues. The DNA for the CDR3 is TGTGCCAGCAGTCCTAGCGGGGTCCAAGAGACCCAGTACTTC. Its translation: CASSPSGVQETQYF.

The gene calls are TRBV9 and TRBJ2-3, with 7 positions matching TRBD2. The CDR3 loop spans 16 amino acids. Germline V gene data show CDR1 as SGDLS and CDR2 as YYNGEE. V lost 4 bases and J lost 1; bases outside the gene matches: 9. Here the CDR3 reads CASSFGTGGGTDTQYF. Written as DNA, the CDR3 is TGTGCCAGCAGCTTCGGGACGGGAGGCGGCACAGATACGCAGTATTTT.

This rearrangement joins TRBV11-2 to TRBJ2-3, with 8 bases aligning to TRBD1. V trimming: 0 bases; J trimming: 4 bases; junction bases outside the gene matches: 27. The CDR3 has 23 residues. The germline V gene has CDR1 SGHAT and CDR2 FQNNGV. DNA of the CDR3: TGTGCCAGCAGCTTAGATAATTCCCTGGGCAGGGGGCGGTTAATGCTGATCCCAGATACGCAGTATTTT. Its protein product is CASSLDNSLGRGRLMLIPDTQYF.

This clonotype was detected many times. The V and J genes are TRBV20-1 and TRBJ2-3; D not certain. Per germline, CDR1 DFQATT and CDR2 SNEGSKA (reference sequence). This CDR3 is 15 amino acids long. V lost 3 bases and J lost 2, with 15 bases in between. The CDR3: CSARFGLSSTDTQYF. In nucleotides, the CDR3 is TGCAGTGCTAGGTTCGGGCTTAGCTCCACAGATACGCAGTATTTT.

This sequence joins TRBV4-1 and TRBJ1-5; weak D call: TRBD1 (6 bases). Germline V gives CDR1 MGHRA, CDR2 YSYEKL. V shed 7 bases and J shed 5 bases, with 21 bases lying between them. The CDR3 loop spans 16 amino acids. This CDR3 is CASTAGAPGGDQPQHF. CDR3 DNA: TGCGCCAGCACGGCAGGGGCCCCTGGAGGCGATCAGCCCCAGCATTTT.

This chain links TRBV6-2 or TRBV6-3 with TRBJ2-7; 9 bases agree with TRBD1. The trim removed 6 bases at V and 5 bases at J, leaving 8 bases unmatched. The CDR3 spans 14 residues. In germline, CDR1 is MNHEY, CDR2 SVGEGT. CDR3 in amino acids: CASSPWGQGNEQYF. CDR3 sequence (DNA): TGTGCCAGCAGCCCCTGGGGACAGGGTAACGAGCAGTACTTC.

This clonotype was seen a handful of times. V and J are TRBV5-1 and TRBJ2-6, with D perhaps matching TRBD1 (5 bases). CDR1 and CDR2 from the germline V gene are SGHRS and YFSETQ. This CDR3 has 17 residues. V shed 0 bases and J shed 1 base, with 11 bases lying between them. CDR3 loop: CASSLATDTSGANVLTF. The CDR3 DNA is TGCGCCAGCAGCTTGGCAACGGACACATCTGGGGCCAACGTCCTGACTTTC.

The chain recombines TRBV7-2 with TRBJ2-7; 8 nucleotides align to TRBD1. J gave up 7 bases and V 0 bases, and 11 bases lay outside the gene matches. Per the germline V gene, CDR1 is SGHTA and CDR2 is FQGNSA. This CDR3 spans 16 amino acids. The CDR3 bases are TGTGCCAGCAGCTTAGCGGGGACAGGTTCCTACAATGAGCAGTACTTC. Its translation: CASSLAGTGSYNEQYF.

With respect to this clonotype: A read error may explain this, as a much larger clone is one base away. The chain is built from TRBV9 and TRBJ2-1; D remains unclear. In germline, CDR1 is SGDLS, CDR2 YYNGEE. The CDR3 covers 11 residues. The CDR3 bases are TGTGCCAGCAGCGCCGAGAATGGGCAGTTCTTC. Encoded protein: CASSAENGQFF.

The rearrangement links TRBV20-1 to TRBJ1-6, with unresolved D. Deletions cut 6 bases from V and 7 bases from J, with 25 bases between. CDR1 DFQATT and CDR2 SNEGSKA come from the germline V gene (reference sequence). The CDR3 spans 17 residues. In nucleotides, the CDR3 is TGCAGTGCGAGGGATCCGGTTCAGGTTCTTCGAAATTCACCCCTCCACTTT. Amino acids: CSARDPVQVLRNSPLHF.

The chain recombines TRBV12-3 or TRBV12-4 with TRBJ2-3; D possibly corresponds to TRBD1 (5 bases). CDR3 size: 17 residues. The ends were cut back, 5 bases at V and 1 base at J, with 19 bases in the middle. The chain's CDR3 is CASSIGLTALGTDTQYF. For the CDR3, the DNA is TGTGCCAGCAGTATTGGGCTGACAGCATTGGGCACAGATACGCAGTATTTT.

V and J are TRBV4-1 and TRBJ1-5; the D gene is possibly TRBD1 (5 bases). Germline assignment: CDR1 MGHRA and CDR2 YSYEKL. V lost 0 bases and J lost 2, with 11 bases in between. This CDR3 spans 16 amino acids. This CDR3 is CASSQDVGGGNQPQHF. The CDR3 DNA sequence: TGCGCCAGCAGCCAAGATGTGGGGGGTGGCAATCAGCCCCAGCATTTT.

V is TRBV6-5 and J is TRBJ2-3; 8 bases are shared with TRBD1. V lost 2 bases, J lost 1 base, and 2 bases stayed unmatched. This CDR3 has 15 residues. In germline, CDR1 is MNHEY, CDR2 SVGAGI. The CDR3 DNA sequence: TGTGCCAGCAGTTACGGGACAGGTGGCACAGATACGCAGTATTTT. Protein: CASSYGTGGTDTQYF.

V and J are TRBV5-1 and TRBJ1-1, with TRBD1 matching 8 bases. Germline CDR1 SGHRS, CDR2 YFSETQ. V dropped 0 bases and J dropped 11; count of bases not matched to a gene: 30. The CDR3 sequence is 21 residues long. CDR3 nucleotide sequence: TGCGCCAGCAGCTTGGAATATTTAAAGCCCCGGGACAGGCGACTTAAGGGGTCGGCTTTCTTT. As protein: CASSLEYLKPRDRRLKGSAFF.

The sample holds one count of this clonotype. V is TRBV12-3 or TRBV12-4 and J is TRBJ1-5; 9 bases match TRBD1. The V segment lost 4 bases and the J segment 1 base; nucleotides outside the gene matches: 5. The CDR3 is 16 residues long. CDR3 DNA: TGTGCCAGCAGTTCTACAGGGGGCCGGAGCAATCAGCCCCAGCATTTT. Translation gives CASSSTGGRSNQPQHF.

This clonotype was counted between two and nine times. The chain carries TRBV4-2 and TRBJ1-1, with D perhaps TRBD1 (5 bases). The CDR3 sequence is 16 residues long. The V and J ends lost 1 base and 7 bases respectively, with 19 bases between them. Germline CDR1 reads LGHNA; CDR2 reads YNFKEQ. The CDR3 region is CASSQANRDPGSEAFF. In nucleotides, the CDR3 is TGTGCCAGCAGCCAAGCCAACCGGGACCCGGGGAGTGAAGCTTTCTTT.

V is TRBV10-3 and J is TRBJ2-2; perhaps TRBD1 as D (6 bases). In germline, CDR1 is ENHRY, CDR2 SYGVKD. V lost 3 bases, J lost 5 bases, and 10 bases lay in between. This CDR3 region has 14 residues. The CDR3 region is CAISDSRGTGELFF. The CDR3 DNA sequence: TGTGCCATCAGTGATTCGAGGGGGACCGGGGAGCTGTTTTTT.